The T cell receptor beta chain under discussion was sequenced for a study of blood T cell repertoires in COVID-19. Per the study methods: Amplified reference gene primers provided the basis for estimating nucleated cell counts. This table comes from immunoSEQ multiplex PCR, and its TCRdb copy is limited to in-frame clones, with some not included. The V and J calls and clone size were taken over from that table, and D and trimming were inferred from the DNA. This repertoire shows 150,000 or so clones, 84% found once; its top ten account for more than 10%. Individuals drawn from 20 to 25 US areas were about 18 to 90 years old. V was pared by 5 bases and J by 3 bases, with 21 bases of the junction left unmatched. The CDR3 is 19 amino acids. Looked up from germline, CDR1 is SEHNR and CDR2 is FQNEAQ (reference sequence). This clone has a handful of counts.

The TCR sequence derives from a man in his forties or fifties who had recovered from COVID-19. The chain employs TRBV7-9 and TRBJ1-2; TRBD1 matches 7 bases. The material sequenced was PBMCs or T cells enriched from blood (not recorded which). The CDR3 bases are TGTGCCAGCAGCAACAGAATCCTGGTCGGGCAGGGGGAGGACTATGGCTACACCTTC. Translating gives CASSNRILVGQGEDYGYTF.